This T cell receptor (beta chain) derives from a study of T-cell memory formation after mild COVID-19. Study details: Each donor largely had its own TCR clusters.

In TCRdb, the 5' RACE reads were re-called with MiXCR into one record per CDR3 protein. The table lists fewer than 450,000 distinct CDR3 sequences, about 21% of them singletons. This CDR3 region has 16 residues. J gave up 9 bases and V 0 bases, and 6 bases lay outside the gene matches. The germline V gene has CDR1 SGHRS and CDR2 YFSETQ. Sequencing was performed on PBMCs or a T cell subset sorted from them (not recorded which). This receptor was obtained from an adult woman who had mild COVID-19 (a few samples of this study predate the infection). Cell type and time point are not known. V is TRBV5-1 and J is TRBJ1-6; 10 nucleotides align to TRBD1. Here the CDR3 DNA reads TGCGCCAGCAGCTTGGACGGACAGGGGGTATCTTCACCCCTCCACTTT. Translation gives CASSLDGQGVSSPLHF.